This TCR beta chain comes out of a study of cytomegalovirus exposure and HLA in healthy donors. Study conclusions and caveats: TCR beta V- and J-gene trimming, according to a later analysis, was linked to a missense DCLRE1C variant.

The primer mix had 60 Vbeta and 13 Jbeta primers. Some clones are missing from TCRdb's copy, which holds only in-frame ones; the method was immunoSEQ multiplex PCR. The sample has roughly 82,000 clones. In germline, CDR1 is MDHEN, CDR2 SYDVKM. There are 13 residues in the CDR3. About this clone itself: The antigen is unknown.

The receptor was derived from a woman aged 55-69 years in good health and CMV-seronegative. The chain carries TRBV28 and TRBJ2-5, with a weak D call TRBD1 (6 bases). Matching the DNA end better, TRBJ2-7 makes the J call doubtful. Source material: PBMCs. CDR3 nucleotides: TGTGCCACCAGGTCAGGGGCCCCTGACGAGCAGTACTTC. Translation: CATRSGAPDEQYF.